These 32 T cell receptor beta chains were all obtained from the same sample, sequenced in a study of PD-1 blockade in classical Hodgkin lymphoma. Only in-frame clones appear in the TCRdb table, and some are missing; sequencing was by immunoSEQ multiplex PCR. The data contain tens of thousands of clones, 70% to 80% of them seen just once; the ten biggest clones take up 2.5% to 3.5%. Each patient experienced a relapse that followed autologous stem cell transplantation, and brentuximab vedotin exposure varied. The input for sequencing was peripheral blood mononuclear cells (PBMCs), taken at baseline. All receptors derive from a human donor with classical Hodgkin lymphoma.

This clone was counted between two and nine times. This chain joins TRBV2 and TRBJ2-3; 8 bases are shared with TRBD2. There are 16 residues in the CDR3. Per germline, CDR1 SNHLY and CDR2 FYNNEI. The J segment lost 2 bases and the V segment lost 0 bases, leaving 4 bases of the junction unmatched. CDR3 loop: CASSEAGRGDTDTQYF. Here the CDR3 DNA reads TGTGCCAGCAGTGAAGCTGGGCGGGGGGACACAGATACGCAGTATTTT.

This clone has more than one count but fewer than ten. The rearrangement uses TRBV4-2 and TRBJ2-7; tentatively, D is TRBD1 (6 bases). V lost 3 bases, J lost 3 bases, and 9 bases lay in between. The CDR3 loop spans 13 amino acids. CDR1 and CDR2 (germline): LGHNA, YNFKEQ. CDR3: CASSQGQDYEQYF. The CDR3 DNA sequence: TGTGCCAGCAGCCAGGGACAAGACTACGAGCAGTACTTC.

The CDR3 DNA is TGTGCCAGCAGAATAACGGGTGGAGGCGATGGCACTGAAGCTTTCTTT. It codes for CASRITGGGDGTEAFF. The rearrangement uses TRBV7-9 and TRBJ1-1; D is unresolved. The CDR3 has 16 residues. Germline V CDR1 and CDR2: SEHNR, FQNEAQ (reference sequence). Trimming took off 6 bases at V and 4 bases at J, with 21 bases between the two ends.

V and J are TRBV11-1 and TRBJ2-1; TRBD2 matches 14 bases. J was trimmed by 2 bases and V by 7 bases; bases with no gene match: 10. CDR3 length equals 18 residues. Germline values: CDR1 SGHAT, CDR2 FQDESV (reference sequence). The CDR3 nucleotides are TGTGCCAGCACCCACGGGACTAGCGGGAGCCCTCCCTACAATGAGCAGTTCTTC. The encoded protein is CASTHGTSGSPPYNEQFF.

The V and J genes are TRBV7-9 and TRBJ2-3, with no clear D. V was clipped by 4 bases and J by 0 bases, with 14 bases between them. Germline CDR1 is SEHNR and CDR2 is FQNEAQ (reference sequence). The CDR3 sequence is 16 residues long. The CDR3 sequence: CASSSTRRLSTDTQYF. CDR3 DNA: TGTGCCAGCAGCTCCACGAGACGGTTAAGCACAGATACGCAGTATTTT. Together with reference TRBV7-9 and TRBJ2-3, the CDR3 gives the full variable domain: DTGVSQNPRHKITKRGQNVTFRCDPISEHNRLYWYRQTLGQGPEFLTYFQNEAQLEKSRLLSDRFSAERPKGSFSTLEIQRTEQGDSAMYLCASSSTRRLSTDTQYFGPGTRLTVL.

The chain combines TRBV30 with TRBJ2-2; perhaps TRBD1 as D (5 bases). Trimming cost V 5 bases and J 6 bases, with 10 bases left between them. The CDR3 has 12 residues. Germline CDR1 is GTSNPN and CDR2 is SVGIG (reference sequence). DNA of the CDR3: TGTGCCTGGGGCAGGGTGTCCGGGGAGCTGTTTTTT. Encoded protein: CAWGRVSGELFF.

The rearrangement links TRBV6-6 to TRBJ2-7; 9 positions agree with TRBD2. The CDR3 runs to 14 residues. V shed 3 bases, J shed 4 bases, and the junction held 4 bases outside the gene matches. Germline V gives CDR1 MNHNY, CDR2 SVGAGI (reference sequence). CDR3 loop: CASSYSGRGYEQYF. The CDR3 DNA is TGTGCCAGCAGTTATAGCGGGAGAGGGTACGAGCAGTACTTC.

The chain couples TRBV9 to TRBJ2-1; 14 nucleotides line up with TRBD2. The CDR3 runs to 15 residues. Germline CDR1 reads SGDLS; CDR2 reads YYNGEE. V was pared by 3 bases and J by 10 bases, with 6 bases of the junction left unmatched. CDR3 amino acids: CASSEGTSGGGEQFF. The CDR3 DNA sequence: TGTGCCAGCAGCGAGGGGACTAGCGGGGGAGGAGAGCAGTTCTTC.

CDR3: CASRPTRDRGTEAFF. The DNA of the CDR3 is TGTGCCAGCAGGCCGACTAGGGACCGCGGGACTGAAGCTTTCTTT. V gene TRBV28 combines with J gene TRBJ1-1; TRBD1 might be the D (5 bases). Germline V gives CDR1 MDHEN, CDR2 SYDVKM. Trimming cost V 6 bases and J 5 bases, with 19 bases left between them. The CDR3 sequence is 15 residues long.

Ten or more counts support this clone. This chain uses TRBV7-9 with TRBJ1-1; 8 bases align to TRBD1. The germline V gene has CDR1 SEHNR and CDR2 FQNEAQ (reference sequence). Trimming at V came to 1 base and at J to 2 bases, leaving 6 bases not matched to a gene. CDR3 length: 16 residues. In DNA form, the CDR3 reads TGTGCCAGCAGCTTAGGACAGGGGATCCAAAACACTGAAGCTTTCTTT. Translated, it gives CASSLGQGIQNTEAFF.

The chain is built from TRBV7-9 and TRBJ1-1; possible D gene TRBD1, 5 bases. The length of the CDR3 is 12 residues. The germline V and J ends were trimmed by 10 bases and 1 base, with 10 bases remaining between them. Germline lookup yields CDR1 SEHNR and CDR2 FQNEAQ (reference sequence). This CDR3 is CAIDRGNTEAFF. DNA of the CDR3: TGTGCCATCGATAGGGGGAACACTGAAGCTTTCTTT.

At least ten counts were recorded for this clone. This rearrangement joins TRBV7-9 to TRBJ1-2, with 8 bases identical to TRBD1. Germline V lookup: CDR1 SEHNR, CDR2 FQNEAQ (reference sequence). The CDR3 loop spans 14 amino acids. The ends lost 2 bases at V and 4 bases at J; junction bases unmatched: 3. CDR3: CASSLMGQAYGYTF. The CDR3 nucleotides read TGTGCCAGCAGCTTAATGGGACAGGCCTATGGCTACACCTTC.

The gene calls are TRBV7-9 and TRBJ1-6, with TRBD1 matching over 8 bases. Germline trimming cut 6 bases from V and 10 bases from J; bases unmatched to any gene: 14. Looked up from germline, CDR1 is SEHNR and CDR2 is FQNEAQ (reference sequence). The CDR3 sequence is 16 residues long. The CDR3 DNA is TGTGCCAGCAGGAAGACAGGGGATGTCCTACCCTCACCCCTCCACTTT. This sequence encodes CASRKTGDVLPSPLHF.

CDR3 protein: CASSFGDKPYEQYF. As DNA, the CDR3 is TGTGCCAGCAGCTTCGGGGACAAGCCCTACGAGCAGTACTTC. The chain couples TRBV7-2 to TRBJ2-7; maybe TRBD1 (6 bases). This CDR3 has 14 amino acids. Germline-derived CDR1 and CDR2 are SGHTA and FQGNSA. Trimming pared 3 bases from V and 2 bases from J, leaving 11 bases between.

V gene TRBV27 combines with J gene TRBJ1-4; 7 positions agree with TRBD1. Trimming cost V 5 bases and J 7 bases; bases outside gene matches: 13. CDR1 and CDR2 from the germline V gene are MNHEY and SMNVEV (reference sequence). This CDR3 has 16 residues. As DNA, the CDR3 is TGTGCCAGCAGTACTAAAACAGGGGCATTGACTGAAAAACTGTTTTTT. It yields the protein CASSTKTGALTEKLFF.

The genes are TRBV5-1 and TRBJ1-2; D uncertain. Germline V gene sequence: CDR1 SGHRS, CDR2 YFSETQ. Trimming removed 4 bases at V and 6 bases at J, with 19 bases between. CDR3 length: 15 amino acids. In nucleotides, the CDR3 is TGCGCCAGCAGCGAACGTGAAGGATCGAGGGATGGCTACACCTTC. Residues: CASSEREGSRDGYTF.

The chain links TRBV9 to TRBJ2-5, with 9 positions matching TRBD1. With V trimmed by 4 bases and J by 3 bases, 7 bases remained unmatched. Germline V gene lookup returns CDR1 SGDLS and CDR2 YYNGEE. The CDR3 is made up of 15 amino acids. DNA for the CDR3: TGTGCCAGCAGCCCTCGACAGGGGGTTAAAGAGACCCAGTACTTC. This encodes CASSPRQGVKETQYF.

The V call is TRBV6-5, the J call TRBJ2-1, with 10 bases identical to TRBD2. With V trimmed by 0 bases and J by 5 bases, 1 base remained unmatched. Germline V gene lookup returns CDR1 MNHEY and CDR2 SVGAGI. The CDR3 contains 15 residues. This CDR3 reads CASSYSTSGNNEQFF. The CDR3 DNA reads TGTGCCAGCAGTTACTCAACTAGCGGGAACAATGAGCAGTTCTTC.

This clone has a handful of counts. V and J are TRBV9 and TRBJ2-7, with 9 bases lining up with TRBD1. With 4 bases clipped from V and 4 bases from J, the junction kept 12 bases outside the gene matches. The CDR3 is made up of 16 amino acids. Germline CDR1 SGDLS, CDR2 YYNGEE. The CDR3 region is CASSPTGTGTLYEQYF. CDR3 DNA sequence: TGTGCCAGCAGCCCAACCGGGACAGGGACCCTTTACGAGCAGTACTTC.

The genes are TRBV7-3 and TRBJ2-2, with a possible D match to TRBD1 (6 bases). V was pared by 2 bases and J by 6 bases, with 13 bases between. Germline CDR1 is SGHTA and CDR2 is FQGTGA. This CDR3 is built from 15 residues. The DNA of the CDR3 is TGTGCCAGCAGCTTACTTCAGGGGCGGTCCGGGGAGCTGTTTTTT. Translated: CASSLLQGRSGELFF.

This chain connects TRBV5-1 to TRBJ2-3; TRBD2 agrees at 11 bases. The germline CDR1 and CDR2 sequences are SGHRS and YFSETQ. V lost 4 bases and J lost 2; bases outside the gene matches: 6. The CDR3 runs to 16 residues. The CDR3 spells CASSTGTSGDTDTQYF. The CDR3 DNA follows: TGCGCCAGCAGCACCGGGACTAGCGGAGACACAGATACGCAGTATTTT.

This clone was seen more than once but under ten times. The chain recombines TRBV27 with TRBJ2-3; 10 nucleotides agree with TRBD2. The CDR3 totals 16 residues. V lost 1 base, J lost 4 bases, and 5 bases stayed unmatched. Germline V gene sequence: CDR1 MNHEY, CDR2 SMNVEV (reference sequence). The CDR3 sequence: CASSLFPSGSSDTQYF. In DNA form, the CDR3 reads TGTGCCAGCAGTTTATTCCCTAGCGGGAGTTCAGATACGCAGTATTTT.

This clone came up a few times. The chain is built from TRBV9 and TRBJ1-1; D unresolved. The CDR3 is made up of 14 amino acids. The V end lost 5 bases, the J end lost 4 bases, and 15 bases lay between the germline ends. Germline assignment: CDR1 SGDLS and CDR2 YYNGEE. The CDR3 nucleotides are TGTGCCAGCAGTCCCGGGTCCAGAATCACTGAAGCTTTCTTT. Its protein is CASSPGSRITEAFF.

The J gene is TRBJ2-1, the V gene TRBV9, with D perhaps matching TRBD2 (5 bases). CDR1 is SGDLS, CDR2 YYNGEE, per germline. Trimming removed 0 bases from V and 7 bases from J, with 17 bases in between. The CDR3 length is 16 residues. The CDR3 sequence: CASSVGEGYIVNEQFF. The CDR3 bases are TGTGCCAGCAGCGTAGGAGAGGGATACATAGTGAATGAGCAGTTCTTC.

The chain recombines TRBV27 with TRBJ1-5; D call uncertain. Deletions cut 6 bases from V and 0 bases from J, with 18 bases between. The CDR3 loop spans 17 amino acids. Germline-derived CDR1 and CDR2 are MNHEY and SMNVEV (reference sequence). CDR3 in DNA: TGTGCCAGCAGCCTCCGCGGGCAGTTATATAGCAATCAGCCCCAGCATTTT. Its protein product is CASSLRGQLYSNQPQHF.

The CDR3 sequence: CASSLGTYEQYF. The CDR3 DNA reads as TGTGCCAGCAGCTTGGGTACCTACGAGCAGTACTTC. The chain is built from TRBV5-5 and TRBJ2-7; D is ambiguous. CDR1 SGHKS and CDR2 YYEKEE come from the germline V gene (reference sequence). CDR3 size: 12 residues. Trimming stripped 0 bases from V and 2 bases from J, with 3 bases between.

The CDR3, as DNA: TGTGCCAGCAGCCCAGGGACAGCACCCTACGAGCAGTACTTC. Its protein is CASSPGTAPYEQYF. V usage is TRBV11-2 and J usage is TRBJ2-7, with 7 bases aligning to TRBD1. CDR1 and CDR2 (germline): SGHAT, FQNNGV. Unmatched junction bases numbered 6, after V lost 5 bases and J lost 2 bases. The CDR3 has 14 amino acids.

CDR3 in DNA: TGTGCCAGCAGCTTACCGGGACCTCCAGACACCTTC. Residues: CASSLPGPPDTF. The V gene is TRBV5-5, the J gene TRBJ1-2; D is possibly TRBD1 (5 bases). CDR1 and CDR2 from the germline V gene are SGHKS and YYEKEE (reference sequence). The CDR3 is 12 residues long. V lost 2 bases and J 12 bases, leaving 14 bases between the germline ends.

This chain links TRBV7-8 with TRBJ2-6; D not certain. Germline CDR1 reads SGHVS; CDR2 reads FQNEAQ. This CDR3 is built from 15 residues. Trimming left V 2 bases short and J 1 base short, with 6 bases between. The CDR3 bases are TGTGCCAGCAGCTTATACGGATCTGGGGCCAACGTCCTGACTTTC. This encodes CASSLYGSGANVLTF.

The rearrangement links TRBV7-2 to TRBJ2-7, with D possibly being TRBD2 (6 bases). The V gene lost 2 bases and the J gene lost 2 bases, with 10 bases spanning the gap. CDR1 is SGHTA and CDR2 is FQGNSA in the germline V gene. This CDR3 has 14 amino acids. CDR3 coding DNA: TGTGCCAGCAGCTTATACGGGGGACCCTACGAGCAGTACTTC. Its translation: CASSLYGGPYEQYF.

This chain uses TRBV7-2 with TRBJ2-5, with 8 bases lining up with TRBD2. Trimming at V came to 5 bases and at J to 5 bases, leaving 10 bases not matched to a gene. CDR3 length: 15 amino acids. Germline V gives CDR1 SGHTA, CDR2 FQGNSA. The CDR3: CASSPGTSAVETQYF. The CDR3 region has the DNA TGTGCCAGCAGCCCCGGGACTAGTGCCGTGGAGACCCAGTACTTC.

The chain has TRBV18 and TRBJ2-1, with 8 positions matching TRBD2. The germline V gene encodes CDR1 KGHSH and CDR2 LQKENI. The CDR3 loop spans 16 amino acids. J lost 5 bases, V lost 0 bases, and 6 bases had no gene match. CDR3 sequence reads: CASSPPALAVNNEQFF. CDR3 coding DNA: TGTGCCAGCTCACCACCGGCACTAGCGGTAAACAATGAGCAGTTCTTC. The full variable domain, with the rest looked up from reference TRBV18 and TRBJ2-1, is NAGVMQNPRHLVRRRGQEARLRCSPMKGHSHVYWYRQLPEEGLKFMVYLQKENIIDESGMPKERFSAEFPKEGPSILRIQQVVRGDSAAYFCASSPPALAVNNEQFFGPGTRLTVL.